The 18 T cell receptor beta chains given below trace back to one sample, sequenced in a study of regulatory T cells in long-lasting Graves disease. Time point in this sample: newly diagnosed GD, antithyroid drugs for less than 3 months. PBMCs were the source of the RNA used for TCR sequencing. Arm-PCR of CDR3 regions with iRepertoire HTBI primers generated TCR beta libraries. TCRdb called the multiplex PCR reads again in MiXCR, with one record for every CDR3 protein. The sample carries more than 350,000 distinct CDR3 sequences, more than 13% recorded once. These same data were also listed under a study on T cells in Graves' hyperthyroidism and ophthalmopathy.

Sequencing was performed on peripheral blood mononuclear cells (PBMCs), taken at new diagnosis, from a patient treated with antithyroid drugs. The receptors come from a woman aged 25 to 39 with Graves disease.

This clonotype came up many times. V and J are TRBV6-2 or TRBV6-3 and TRBJ2-7; D assignment may be TRBD1 or TRBD2 (5 bases each). The V gene lost 5 bases and the J gene lost 9 bases, with 14 bases spanning the gap. Germline CDR1 reads MNHEY; CDR2 reads SVGEGT. The CDR3 totals 12 residues. The CDR3 reads CASSEDLGTQYF. DNA of the CDR3: TGTGCCAGCAGTGAAGATTTAGGGACGCAGTACTTC.

V is TRBV7-6 and J is TRBJ1-6; TRBD1 matches at 9 bases. V was clipped by 2 bases and J by 11 bases; unmatched bases: 4. The CDR3 is made up of 14 amino acids. The V gene's germline CDR1 is SGHVS and CDR2 FNYEAQ. The CDR3 DNA sequence: TGTGCCAGCAGCTTAACAGGGGGCAGGACACCCCTCCACTTT. It codes for CASSLTGGRTPLHF.

The chain has TRBV10-2 and TRBJ2-1; 10 bases agree with TRBD2. The CDR3 extends over 14 amino acids. V lost 2 bases, J lost 6 bases, and 1 base stayed unmatched. Germline V CDR1 and CDR2: WSHSY, SAAADI. DNA of the CDR3: TGCGCCAGCAGTGAGCTAGCGGGAGCCAATGAGCAGTTCTTC. Translated, it gives CASSELAGANEQFF.

This clonotype was seen at least ten times. This chain links TRBV7-9 with TRBJ2-5; D assignment may be TRBD1 or TRBD2 (6 bases each). Germline V gene data show CDR1 as SEHNR and CDR2 as FQNEAQ (reference sequence). Trimming removed 6 bases at V and 4 bases at J, with 18 bases between. The CDR3 has 15 amino acids. The CDR3 is CASRDDEGGGETQYF. CDR3 nucleotide sequence: TGTGCCAGCAGGGATGACGAGGGGGGCGGAGAGACCCAGTACTTC.

This clonotype was seen at least ten times. V and J are TRBV24-1 and TRBJ2-3, with 12 bases fitting TRBD2. V gave up 4 bases and J gave up 3 bases; unmatched junction bases: 4. Germline lookup yields CDR1 KGHDR and CDR2 SFDVKD. The CDR3 runs 16 residues. This CDR3 reads CATSEASGRGTDTQYF. The CDR3 coding sequence is TGTGCCACCAGTGAGGCTAGCGGGAGGGGTACAGATACGCAGTATTTT.

This clonotype appeared many times. This chain joins TRBV11-2 and TRBJ2-5, with 7 bases aligning to TRBD1. The V and J ends lost 6 bases and 2 bases, in that order; junction bases with no gene match: 9. The CDR3 sequence is 15 residues long. The germline CDR1 and CDR2 sequences are SGHAT and FQNNGV. CDR3 protein: CASRKPGQRQETQYF. The CDR3 bases are TGTGCCAGCAGAAAACCGGGACAGAGGCAAGAGACCCAGTACTTC.

This clonotype was seen many times. The chain recombines TRBV28 with TRBJ2-1, with 12 positions matching TRBD1. The germline V gene has CDR1 MDHEN and CDR2 SYDVKM. This CDR3 has 15 amino acids. Trimming cost V 4 bases and J 6 bases; bases outside gene matches: 4. CDR3: CASSSGTGGLNEQFF. The CDR3 bases are TGTGCCAGCAGTTCCGGGACAGGGGGCCTCAATGAGCAGTTCTTC.

The rearrangement joins TRBV19 to TRBJ1-1; 7 bases agree with TRBD1. CDR1 and CDR2 (germline): LNHDA, SQIVND (reference sequence). The CDR3 has 14 residues. V lost 3 bases, J lost 5 bases, and 6 bases stayed unmatched. In nucleotides, the CDR3 is TGTGCCAGTAGTATTGGAGGGGGCATAACTGAAGCTTTCTTT. This codes for CASSIGGGITEAFF. Based on the CDR3 plus reference TRBV19 and TRBJ1-1, the full variable domain is DGGITQSPKYLFRKEGQNVTLSCEQNLNHDAMYWYRQDPGQGLRLIYYSQIVNDFQKGDIAEGYSVSREKKESFPLTVTSAQKNPTAFYLCASSIGGGITEAFFGQGTRLTVV.

This clonotype was seen just once. Here the CDR3 reads CASSPREGTDTQYF. The CDR3 region has the DNA TGTGCCAGTAGTCCCCGGGAGGGCACAGATACGCAGTATTTT. The chain carries TRBV19 and TRBJ2-3; 7 positions match TRBD2. J gave up 1 base and V 5 bases, and 3 bases lay outside the gene matches. The CDR3 is 14 residues long. Germline V CDR1 and CDR2: LNHDA, SQIVND (reference sequence). Full variable domain (remainder filled in from reference TRBV19 and TRBJ2-3): DGGITQSPKYLFRKEGQNVTLSCEQNLNHDAMYWYRQDPGQGLRLIYYSQIVNDFQKGDIAEGYSVSREKKESFPLTVTSAQKNPTAFYLCASSPREGTDTQYFGPGTRLTVL.

CDR3 loop: CASSSPPGLAGAYEQYF. The CDR3 DNA reads TGTGCCAGCAGCTCCCCGCCCGGACTAGCGGGGGCCTACGAGCAGTACTTC. The V call is TRBV7-9, the J call TRBJ2-7, with 13 bases that match TRBD2. The germline gives CDR1 SEHNR, CDR2 FQNEAQ (reference sequence). CDR3 length: 17 amino acids. With 4 bases clipped from V and 2 bases from J, the junction kept 8 bases outside the gene matches.

This clonotype has ten or more counts. The chain couples TRBV14 to TRBJ1-1; D not resolved. V shed 0 bases and J shed 4 bases, with 12 bases lying between them. CDR3 length: 15 residues. Per germline, CDR1 SGHDN and CDR2 FVKESK. CDR3 sequence (DNA): TGTGCCAGCAGCCAAGAAACCCTGCCCGGCACTGAAGCTTTCTTT. Amino acids: CASSQETLPGTEAFF.

This clonotype showed up just a few times. In DNA, the CDR3 is TGTGCCACCAGCAGAGTCGACACCTACTACGAGCAGTACTTC. It yields the protein CATSRVDTYYEQYF. The chain carries TRBV15 and TRBJ2-7; no clear D gene. Trimming took 1 base from V and 3 from J, leaving 10 bases between them. CDR1 LNHNV and CDR2 YYDKDF come from the germline V gene (reference sequence). This CDR3 is built from 14 residues.

This clonotype showed up many times. The rearrangement uses TRBV29-1 and TRBJ1-2, with D perhaps TRBD1 (5 bases). Between the trimmed V and J ends, which lost 4 bases and 3 bases, there was a span of 6 bases. CDR1 and CDR2 from the germline V gene are SQVTM and ANQGSEA. The CDR3 loop spans 11 amino acids. This CDR3 is CSVARDYGYTF. The CDR3 coding sequence is TGCAGCGTTGCCAGGGACTATGGCTACACCTTC.

The sample holds many counts of this clonotype. The chain is built from TRBV27 and TRBJ2-7; TRBD1 agrees at 7 bases. J lost 2 bases, V lost 4 bases, and 2 bases had no gene match. The germline V gene has CDR1 MNHEY and CDR2 SMNVEV (reference sequence). This CDR3 region has 13 residues. CDR3 nucleotides: TGTGCCAGCAGTTGGGACAGTACCTACGAGCAGTACTTC. Protein product: CASSWDSTYEQYF.

This clonotype was detected ten times or more. V gene TRBV2 combines with J gene TRBJ2-5; D is undetermined. The CDR3 totals 15 residues. V lost 4 bases, J lost 4 bases, and 16 bases lay in between. Germline V gene data show CDR1 as SNHLY and CDR2 as FYNNEI. CDR3 sequence (DNA): TGTGCCAGCAGTGCCCGGTCCCCACCGGGAGAGACCCAGTACTTC. Protein sequence: CASSARSPPGETQYF.

This clonotype was picked up many times. V gene TRBV28 combines with J gene TRBJ1-6, with D unresolved. The CDR3 spans 18 residues. Deletions cut 5 bases from V and 7 bases from J, with 24 bases between. Per germline, CDR1 MDHEN and CDR2 SYDVKM. The CDR3 sequence is CASSTYAARGDGNSPLHF. The CDR3 DNA sequence: TGTGCCAGCAGTACATATGCCGCCCGGGGTGATGGGAATTCACCCCTCCACTTT.

The V and J genes are TRBV9 and TRBJ2-7; D possibly corresponds to TRBD2 (6 bases). Germline V CDR1 and CDR2: SGDLS, YYNGEE. This CDR3 comprises 13 residues. The V and J ends lost 4 bases and 7 bases respectively, with 15 bases between them. For the CDR3, the DNA is TGTGCCAGCAGCTCCGGACTGGGGAGGGAGCAGTACTTC. Its translation is CASSSGLGREQYF.

This clonotype has only a few counts. The chain couples TRBV30 to TRBJ2-7; D is possibly TRBD1 (5 bases). V was shortened by 0 bases and J by 3 bases, with 15 bases between the two germline ends. This CDR3 spans 15 amino acids. Germline V gene lookup returns CDR1 GTSNPN and CDR2 SVGIG (reference sequence). CDR3 nucleotide sequence: TGTGCCTGGAGTGTTAAGGGGCAAATTAACTACGAGCAGTACTTC. Translating gives CAWSVKGQINYEQYF.